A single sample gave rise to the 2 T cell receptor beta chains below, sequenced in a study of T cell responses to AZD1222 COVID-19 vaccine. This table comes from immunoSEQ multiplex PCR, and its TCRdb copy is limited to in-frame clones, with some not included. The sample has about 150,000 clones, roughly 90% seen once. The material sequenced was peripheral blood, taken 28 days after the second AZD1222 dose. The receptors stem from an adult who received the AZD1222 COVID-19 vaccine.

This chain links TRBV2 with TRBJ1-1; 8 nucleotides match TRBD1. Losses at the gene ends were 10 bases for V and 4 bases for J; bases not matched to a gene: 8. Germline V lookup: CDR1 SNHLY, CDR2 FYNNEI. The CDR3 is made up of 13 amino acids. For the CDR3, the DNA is TGTGCCACCGGACAGGGTCGCGGCACTGAAGCTTTCTTT. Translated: CATGQGRGTEAFF.

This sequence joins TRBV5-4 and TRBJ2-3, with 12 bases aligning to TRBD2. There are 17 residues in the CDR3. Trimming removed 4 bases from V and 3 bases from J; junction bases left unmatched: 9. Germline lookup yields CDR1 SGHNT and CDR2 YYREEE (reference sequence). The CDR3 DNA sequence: TGTGCCAGCAGCCCCAGACTAGCGGGAGTGAGGACAGATACGCAGTATTTT. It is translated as CASSPRLAGVRTDTQYF.